This entry is about one T cell receptor beta chain. The antigen is unknown. The data were produced by immunoSEQ multiplex PCR, yet TCRdb's version contains in-frame clones alone and is incomplete. The data show 13,000 to 15,000 clones, roughly 85% seen once. This entry is derived from a study of T cell repertoires in ileal Crohn's disease. Notes on the study in general: Endoscopic recurrence occurred in every patient whose clonality exceeded 26.8%. Clonal expansions were more frequent in active smokers than non-smokers at surgery. Sorted CD8 T cells held more high-frequency clones than CD4.

V was clipped by 6 bases and J by 5 bases, with 13 bases between them. This CDR3 has 13 amino acids. Germline CDR1 is SGHNT and CDR2 is YENEEA. What was sequenced was ileal tissue. This chain joins TRBV11-3 and TRBJ2-5; D gene unclear. The receptor was derived from an adult with Crohn's disease. Written as DNA, the CDR3 is TGTGCCAGCAGTCTTTGGGCTGGGGAGACCCAGTACTTC. Amino acid sequence: CASSLWAGETQYF.